Each of the 10 T cell receptor beta chains below was sequenced from the same sample in a study of OX40 agonist ivuxolimab in advanced cancers. Assay: immunoSEQ multiplex PCR; the TCRdb copy retains only in-frame clones and omits some. The table has 25,000 or so clones, approximately 89% seen once. Sequencing used CD4+ or CD8+ T cells sorted from blood, obtained in a trial of the OX40 agonist ivuxolimab. The source of these receptors is an adult with an advanced solid tumor such as melanoma, head and neck, liver or kidney cancer.

The V and J genes are TRBV5-1 and TRBJ2-2; 10 bases line up with TRBD2. The V and J ends lost 0 bases and 4 bases, in that order; junction bases with no gene match: 3. The germline CDR1 and CDR2 sequences are SGHRS and YFSETQ. The CDR3 consists of 16 residues. The DNA for the CDR3 is TGCGCCAGCAGCTTGGCCTTAGCGGGGGGCACCGGGGAGCTGTTTTTT. Amino acids: CASSLALAGGTGELFF.

The CDR3 sequence is CASRAGGAYGNTIYF. CDR3 DNA sequence: TGTGCCAGCAGGGCAGGGGGCGCCTATGGAAACACCATATATTTT. The gene calls are TRBV6-5 and TRBJ1-3; TRBD1 matches at 8 bases. CDR1 and CDR2 from the germline V gene are MNHEY and SVGAGI. V gave up 6 bases and J gave up 3 bases; unmatched junction bases: 7. The CDR3 has 15 residues.

In this sample, this clone turned up a few times. The chain couples TRBV7-8 to TRBJ2-7; 8 bases line up with TRBD2. V trimming: 0 bases; J trimming: 4 bases; junction bases outside the gene matches: 5. Germline CDR1 reads SGHVS; CDR2 reads FQNEAQ. The CDR3 has 15 amino acids. The CDR3 nucleotides read TGTGCCAGCAGCTTAGCGAGAGGACTAGCTTACGAGCAGTACTTC. Its translation: CASSLARGLAYEQYF.

The V and J genes are TRBV19 and TRBJ1-5; D call uncertain. The CDR3 spans 12 residues. Looked up from germline, CDR1 is LNHDA and CDR2 is SQIVND (reference sequence). V was cut by 1 base and J by 9 bases, with 7 bases left in between. The CDR3 is CASSIGEGPQHF. CDR3 DNA: TGTGCCAGTAGTATAGGGGAAGGGCCCCAGCATTTT.

The chain combines TRBV7-3 with TRBJ2-2, with D hard to call. The CDR3 sequence is 11 residues long. CDR1 is SGHTA and CDR2 is FQGTGA in the germline V gene. The V gene lost 3 bases and the J gene lost 5 bases, with 1 base spanning the gap. CDR3 sequence (DNA): TGTGCCAGCAGCTTGACCGGGGAGCTGTTTTTT. Protein sequence: CASSLTGELFF.

V is TRBV4-1 and J is TRBJ2-7, with 8 positions matching TRBD1. Germline-derived CDR1 and CDR2 are MGHRA and YSYEKL. V trimming: 3 bases; J trimming: 0 bases; junction bases outside the gene matches: 10. This CDR3 is 17 amino acids long. CDR3 region: CASSHNFRDRSSYEQYF. CDR3 in DNA: TGCGCCAGCAGCCACAACTTCCGGGACAGGAGCTCCTACGAGCAGTACTTC.

V gene TRBV12-5 combines with J gene TRBJ1-1; 8 nucleotides agree with TRBD1. The trim removed 1 base at V and 11 bases at J, leaving 12 bases unmatched. Germline CDR1 LGHNT, CDR2 FRNRAP. The CDR3 sequence is 15 residues long. CDR3 sequence: CASGLDPYRGMAAFF. The CDR3 nucleotides are TGTGCTAGTGGTTTGGATCCCTACAGGGGGATGGCGGCTTTCTTT.

The chain combines TRBV7-6 with TRBJ2-3; perhaps TRBD1 as D (6 bases). The CDR3 has 14 residues. V shed 4 bases and J shed 0 bases, with 8 bases lying between them. Per germline, CDR1 SGHVS and CDR2 FNYEAQ. CDR3 protein: CASSWDTSTDTQYF. CDR3 DNA: TGTGCCAGCAGCTGGGACACTAGCACAGATACGCAGTATTTT.

The rearrangement uses TRBV19 and TRBJ2-7; TRBD1 might be the D (7 bases). Germline lookup yields CDR1 LNHDA and CDR2 SQIVND (reference sequence). The CDR3 spans 12 residues. Trimming cost V 5 bases and J 3 bases, with 8 bases left between them. The CDR3 bases are TGTGCCAGTAGTCAGGGGGGCTACGAGCAGTACTTC. As protein: CASSQGGYEQYF.

This chain joins TRBV7-2 and TRBJ2-7; the match to TRBD1 covers 7 bases. Trimming at V came to 5 bases and at J to 6 bases, leaving 7 bases not matched to a gene. The germline gives CDR1 SGHTA, CDR2 FQGNSA. The CDR3 runs 13 residues. The CDR3: CASSQRQGVEQYF. CDR3 in DNA: TGTGCCAGCAGCCAACGACAGGGAGTCGAGCAGTACTTC. The full variable domain, in which reference TRBV7-2 and TRBJ2-7 provide the parts outside the CDR3, is GAGVSQSPSNKVTEKGKDVELRCDPISGHTALYWYRQSLGQGLEFLIYFQGNSAPDKSGLPSDRFSAERTGGSVSTLTIQRTQQEDSAVYLCASSQRQGVEQYFGPGTRLTVT.